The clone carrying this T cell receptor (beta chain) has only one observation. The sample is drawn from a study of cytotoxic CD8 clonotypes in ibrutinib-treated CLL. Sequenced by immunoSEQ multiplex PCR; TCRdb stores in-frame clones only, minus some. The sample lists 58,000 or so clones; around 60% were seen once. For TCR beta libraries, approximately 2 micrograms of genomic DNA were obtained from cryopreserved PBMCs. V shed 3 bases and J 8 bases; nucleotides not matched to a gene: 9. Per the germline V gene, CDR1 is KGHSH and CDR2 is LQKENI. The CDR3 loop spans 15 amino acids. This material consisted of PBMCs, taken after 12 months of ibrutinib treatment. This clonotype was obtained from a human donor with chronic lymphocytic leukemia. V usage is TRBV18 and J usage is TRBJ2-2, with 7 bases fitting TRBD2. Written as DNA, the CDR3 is TGTGCCAGCTCACCCACTTCAGGCGGGAGAGGGGAGCTGTTTTTT. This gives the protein CASSPTSGGRGELFF.